This TCR beta chain was captured in a study of T cell changes during pregnancy in multiple sclerosis. V lost 4 bases to trimming and J lost 0 bases; unmatched junction nucleotides: 3. The CDR3 has 15 residues. CDR1 is SGHTA and CDR2 is FQGNSA in the germline V gene. The method was immunoSEQ multiplex PCR; TCRdb's version includes in-frame clones alone and lacks a portion of them. The sample carries 40,000 to 45,000 clones, roughly 87% recorded once. The material was CD4+ T cells from peripheral blood mononuclear cells, obtained after pregnancy. The sequence derives from a female donor with multiple sclerosis, enrolled in a pregnancy study. This rearrangement joins TRBV7-2 to TRBJ1-5; 7 bases fit TRBD1. CDR3 nucleotides: TGTGCCAGCAGCTCACAGGGGCATAGCAATCAGCCCCAGCATTTT. Its translation is CASSSQGHSNQPQHF.